One and the same sample provided the 2 T cell receptor beta chains below, sequenced in a study of T cell responses to AZD1222 COVID-19 vaccine. Profiling relied on immunoSEQ multiplex PCR, and the TCRdb table lists in-frame clones only, not all of them. The data hold around 78,000 clones, with about 85% observed a single time. Sequencing used peripheral blood, obtained on day 0 of AZD1222 vaccination. The source is an adult in good health.

The genes are TRBV7-8 and TRBJ2-7, with TRBD1 as a possible D gene (7 bases). CDR1 and CDR2 from the germline V gene are SGHVS and FQNEAQ. Trimming took off 3 bases at V and 3 bases at J, with 15 bases between the two ends. This CDR3 region has 15 residues. The CDR3 loop is CASSLGQRGDYEQYF. CDR3 bases: TGTGCCAGCAGCTTGGGACAGAGGGGGGACTACGAGCAGTACTTC. The full variable domain, rest sourced from reference TRBV7-8 and TRBJ2-7, is GAGVSQSPRYKVAKRGQDVALRCDPISGHVSLFWYQQALGQGPEFLTYFQNEAQLDKSGLPSDRFFAERPEGSVSTLKIQRTQQEDSAVYLCASSLGQRGDYEQYFGPGTRLTVT.

V is TRBV6-2 or TRBV6-3 and J is TRBJ1-5, with 8 bases aligning to TRBD1. Trimming took 5 bases from V and 4 from J; bases not matched to a gene: 10. CDR3 length: 16 amino acids. Per the germline V gene, CDR1 is MNHEY and CDR2 is SVGEGT. The CDR3 nucleotides are TGTGCCAGCAGTCCCCGGACAGGGTTGATGAATCAGCCCCAGCATTTT. Protein sequence: CASSPRTGLMNQPQHF.